What follows are 9 T cell receptor beta chains derived from one specimen sequenced in a study of T-cell reconstitution after alpha-beta-depleted transplantation in children. The library targeted TCRbeta and was prepared with unique molecular identifiers. TCRdb re-called the PCR reads with MiXCR, one entry per CDR3 protein. This repertoire shows 75,000 to 80,000 distinct CDR3 sequences, roughly 18% found once; its top ten account for approximately 55%. The input for sequencing was PBMCs, mostly from graft donor cells, taken 360 days after TCRalphabeta/CD19-depleted stem cell transplant. The origin of the receptors is a male patient between 2 and 10 years old who had a stem cell transplant for acute lymphoblastic leukemia, so the T cells may come from the graft donor.

This clonotype showed up just a few times. The chain employs TRBV5-1 and TRBJ2-4, with a possible D match to TRBD2 (6 bases). Germline V gene data show CDR1 as SGHRS and CDR2 as YFSETQ. There are 15 residues in the CDR3. V lost 0 bases to trimming and J lost 6 bases, with 13 bases between them. This CDR3 is CASSLASRDLNIQYF. The CDR3 DNA sequence: TGCGCCAGCAGCTTGGCGAGTAGGGACTTAAACATTCAGTACTTC.

A single count supports this clonotype. J is TRBJ2-4 and V is TRBV5-1; 8 bases are a match to TRBD1. With 6 bases clipped from V and 9 bases from J, the junction kept 8 bases outside the gene matches. CDR1 and CDR2 (germline): SGHRS, YFSETQ. This CDR3 is built from 13 residues. CDR3 loop: CASTLTGVGIQYF. DNA for the CDR3: TGCGCCAGCACGCTGACAGGGGTGGGCATTCAGTACTTC. The complete variable domain, with remaining parts taken from reference TRBV5-1 and TRBJ2-4, reads KAGVTQTPRYLIKTRGQQVTLSCSPISGHRSVSWYQQTPGQGLQFLFEYFSETQRNKGNFPGRFSGRQFSNSRSEMNVSTLELGDSALYLCASTLTGVGIQYFGAGTRLSVL.

This clonotype was counted at least ten times. The chain has TRBV2 and TRBJ2-7; D is unclear. V lost 8 bases and J lost 0, with 8 bases in between. From germline, CDR1 is SNHLY and CDR2 FYNNEI. CDR3 size: 12 residues. DNA of the CDR3: TGTGCCAGCGGGGTAAGCTCCTACGAGCAGTACTTC. Its protein is CASGVSSYEQYF.

This clonotype was observed a handful of times. The genes are TRBV5-1 and TRBJ2-1; D is ambiguous. The CDR3 runs 16 residues. The V gene lost 0 bases and the J gene lost 0 bases, with 10 bases spanning the gap. Germline lookup yields CDR1 SGHRS and CDR2 YFSETQ. The CDR3 here is CASSLVGRSSYNEQFF. The CDR3 DNA reads TGCGCCAGCAGCTTGGTAGGCAGGAGCTCCTACAATGAGCAGTTCTTC.

On this clonotype: At one boundary the junction diverges from the germline segment, which might be a read error. This sequence joins TRBV6-1 and TRBJ2-2, with D perhaps matching TRBD1 (6 bases). The CDR3 runs 15 residues. Per the germline V gene, CDR1 is MNHNS and CDR2 is SASEGT. CDR3 nucleotide sequence: TGTGCCAGAAGTGAACCGTCAGGGGCCACCGGGGAGCTGTTTTTT. Its protein product is CARSEPSGATGELFF.

Concerning this clonotype: Just one base apart from a much larger clone, this may be a read error. The J gene is TRBJ2-1, the V gene TRBV27; TRBD1 aligns across 7 bases. Germline CDR1 is MNHEY and CDR2 is SMNVEV (reference sequence). CDR3 length equals 17 residues. In nucleotides, the CDR3 is TGTGCCATCAGTTTTTTTCCAGGGAAGGGGGCTTACAATGAGCAGTTCTTC. This codes for CAISFFPGKGAYNEQFF.

The chain links TRBV10-3 to TRBJ2-1, with 8 bases lining up with TRBD2. The CDR3 spans 15 residues. Trimming at V came to 3 bases and at J to 5 bases, leaving 6 bases not matched to a gene. CDR1 and CDR2 from the germline V gene are ENHRY and SYGVKD. CDR3 nucleotides: TGTGCCATCAGTGATGGGACTAGAAACCACAATGAGCAGTTCTTC. This gives the protein CAISDGTRNHNEQFF.

This clonotype was detected a few times. The V and J genes are TRBV12-3 or TRBV12-4 and TRBJ1-2; possible D gene TRBD1, 6 bases. The CDR3 is made up of 14 amino acids. The V gene lost 3 bases and the J gene lost 6 bases, with 14 bases spanning the gap. This CDR3 reads CASSLGGARNGYTF. DNA for the CDR3: TGTGCCAGCAGTTTGGGGGGGGCAAGAAATGGCTACACCTTC.

V and J are TRBV4-1 and TRBJ2-7, with a possible D match to TRBD1 (5 bases). Germline V gene sequence: CDR1 MGHRA, CDR2 YSYEKL. CDR3 size: 16 residues. The V gene lost 1 base and the J gene lost 2 bases, with 15 bases spanning the gap. The CDR3 reads CASSQAPRQSTYEQYF. DNA for the CDR3: TGCGCCAGCAGCCAAGCGCCCCGACAGAGTACCTACGAGCAGTACTTC.